This passage covers 17 T cell receptor beta chains from one sample sequenced in a study of T cells in Graves' hyperthyroidism and ophthalmopathy. TCR beta CDR3 regions were amplified from RNA transcripts. The study used the HTBI primer set for a first-round RT-PCR of the TCR CDR3. TCRdb independently ran MiXCR on the multiplex PCR reads; one entry per CDR3 protein. The table records 600,000 to 750,000 distinct CDR3 sequences, 17% of them present only once. The sample taken for sequencing was blood. These receptors were collected from a man aged 45-65 years with Graves' hyperthyroidism.

This clonotype appeared many times. J is TRBJ2-3 and V is TRBV11-3; 8 bases match TRBD2. Germline-derived CDR1 and CDR2 are SGHNT and YENEEA. This CDR3 has 18 residues. V lost 4 bases and J lost 0; bases outside the gene matches: 12. CDR3 loop: CASSSEISGSSSTDTQYF. The CDR3 DNA follows: TGTGCCAGCAGCTCAGAAATCAGCGGGAGTTCGAGCACAGATACGCAGTATTTT. Using reference TRBV11-3 and TRBJ2-3 for the parts outside the CDR3, the full variable domain is EAGVVQSPRYKIIEKKQPVAFWCNPISGHNTLYWYLQNLGQGPELLIRYENEEAVDDSQLPKDRFSAERLKGVDSTLKIQPAELGDSAVYLCASSSEISGSSSTDTQYFGPGTRLTVL.

The rearrangement links TRBV27 to TRBJ2-7; D not resolved. The CDR3 is 13 residues long. CDR1 is MNHEY, CDR2 SMNVEV, per germline (reference sequence). V was cut by 8 bases and J by 11 bases, with 22 bases left in between. The CDR3 loop is CASGLSPGVGEYF. CDR3 bases: TGTGCCAGCGGTCTCTCACCTGGGGTTGGAGAGTACTTC.

The chain joins TRBV4-1 to TRBJ1-5; D is undetermined. The CDR3 loop spans 17 amino acids. Trimming took 2 bases from V and 5 from J, leaving 19 bases between them. Germline V gene data show CDR1 as MGHRA and CDR2 as YSYEKL. The CDR3 here is CASSQKGGADGDQPQHF. CDR3 coding DNA: TGCGCCAGCAGCCAAAAAGGAGGTGCAGACGGCGATCAGCCCCAGCATTTT.

This clonotype was seen many times. The V and J genes are TRBV24-1 and TRBJ1-4; perhaps TRBD1 as D (6 bases). The CDR3 contains 14 residues. Trimming removed 4 bases from V and 7 bases from J, with 12 bases in between. Germline CDR1 and CDR2: KGHDR and SFDVKD. The CDR3 sequence is CATSDGGAGEKLFF. As DNA, the CDR3 is TGTGCCACCAGTGACGGGGGCGCGGGTGAAAAACTGTTTTTT.

This clonotype was observed many times. The rearrangement uses TRBV9 and TRBJ2-1; 8 bases agree with TRBD2. The CDR3 length is 16 residues. V shed 0 bases and J 5 bases; nucleotides not matched to a gene: 7. Germline-derived CDR1 and CDR2 are SGDLS and YYNGEE. The CDR3 DNA follows: TGTGCCAGCAGCGTAGACGACGGGAGGGCCAACAATGAGCAGTTCTTC. Translating it yields CASSVDDGRANNEQFF.

This clonotype has just a few counts. The chain links TRBV6-2 or TRBV6-3 to TRBJ1-1; 7 bases line up with TRBD1. The CDR3 length is 15 residues. V dropped 6 bases and J dropped 5; count of bases not matched to a gene: 12. Germline-derived CDR1 and CDR2 are MNHEY and SVGEGT. The CDR3 DNA follows: TGTGCCAGCAGGCAGGGGGGAGGGGGCCGAACTGAAGCTTTCTTT. Protein: CASRQGGGGRTEAFF.

This clonotype has more than one count but fewer than ten. The chain links TRBV19 to TRBJ2-1; 9 nucleotides line up with TRBD1. The V gene's germline CDR1 is LNHDA and CDR2 SQIVND (reference sequence). The junction had 3 bases not matched to a gene; V was cut back by 4 bases and J by 5 bases. The CDR3 is made up of 14 amino acids. Here the CDR3 DNA reads TGTGCCAGTAGTAACACAGGGGGCAACAATGAGCAGTTCTTC. Translating gives CASSNTGGNNEQFF.

This clonotype has ten or more counts. The V and J genes are TRBV19 and TRBJ2-7, with a possible D match to TRBD1 (6 bases). The CDR3 contains 14 residues. Trimming removed 3 bases at V and 1 base at J, with 10 bases between. Looked up from germline, CDR1 is LNHDA and CDR2 is SQIVND (reference sequence). The CDR3 sequence: CASSIVDRSYEQYF. CDR3 DNA sequence: TGTGCCAGTAGTATCGTGGACAGATCCTACGAGCAGTACTTC.

This clonotype was seen more than once but under ten times. The J gene is TRBJ1-5, the V gene TRBV5-1, with 11 bases matching TRBD1. The CDR3 spans 15 residues. Per germline, CDR1 SGHRS and CDR2 YFSETQ. J gave up 6 bases and V 4 bases, and 6 bases lay outside the gene matches. The CDR3 DNA is TGCGCCAGCAGCCCGGACAGGGGGCAGGGTCAGCCCCAGCATTTT. Translating gives CASSPDRGQGQPQHF.

This clonotype has at least ten counts. The rearrangement uses TRBV7-9 and TRBJ2-5; 9 bases map to TRBD2. After removal of 6 bases from V and 5 bases from J, the junction contained 4 bases not matched to a gene. CDR3 length: 13 residues. CDR1 is SEHNR, CDR2 FQNEAQ, per germline (reference sequence). The CDR3 DNA sequence: TGTGCCAGCAGTAGCGGGAGCACGGAGACCCAGTACTTC. As protein: CASSSGSTETQYF. The full variable domain, completed using reference TRBV7-9 and TRBJ2-5, is DTGVSQNPRHKITKRGQNVTFRCDPISEHNRLYWYRQTLGQGPEFLTYFQNEAQLEKSRLLSDRFSAERPKGSFSTLEIQRTEQGDSAMYLCASSSGSTETQYFGPGTRLLVL.

The chain joins TRBV19 to TRBJ1-6; TRBD1 matches at 8 bases. Unmatched junction bases numbered 9, after V lost 6 bases and J lost 11 bases. Germline V gene lookup returns CDR1 LNHDA and CDR2 SQIVND (reference sequence). CDR3 length equals 14 residues. CDR3 bases: TGTGCCAGTAGCGAGACAGGGGTCGATACACCCCTCCACTTT. Residues: CASSETGVDTPLHF.

Ten or more counts support this clonotype. The CDR3 sequence is CASSLYGQSPLHF. CDR3 in DNA: TGTGCCAGCAGTTTATACGGACAGTCACCCCTCCACTTT. This chain connects TRBV28 to TRBJ1-6, with D perhaps matching TRBD1 (6 bases). The V gene's germline CDR1 is MDHEN and CDR2 SYDVKM. The CDR3 totals 13 residues. V lost 1 base and J 10 bases, leaving 8 bases between the germline ends. Together with reference TRBV28 and TRBJ1-6, the CDR3 gives the full variable domain: DVKVTQSSRYLVKRTGEKVFLECVQDMDHENMFWYRQDPGLGLRLIYFSYDVKMKEKGDIPEGYSVSREKKERFSLILESASTNQTSMYLCASSLYGQSPLHFGNGTRLTVT.

A few counts support this clonotype. A junction boundary mismatches the germline segment, possibly from a read error. CDR3 in DNA: TGTGCCAGCACCTTATCTGGGGCCCTCCACTTC. Protein sequence: CASTLSGALHF. This chain links TRBV27 with TRBJ2-5, with D possibly TRBD1 on 5 matching bases. The CDR3 has 11 amino acids. Germline V gene lookup returns CDR1 MNHEY and CDR2 SMNVEV (reference sequence).

CDR3 in amino acids: CASSSTGAMNTEAFF. DNA for the CDR3: TGCGCCAGCAGCTCGACAGGGGCGATGAACACTGAAGCTTTCTTT. The genes are TRBV5-1 and TRBJ1-1; 8 nucleotides line up with TRBD1. Losses at the gene ends were 3 bases for V and 0 bases for J; bases not matched to a gene: 4. Germline assignment: CDR1 SGHRS and CDR2 YFSETQ. This CDR3 is built from 15 residues.

The chain has TRBV19 and TRBJ2-5, with unresolved D. Per germline, CDR1 LNHDA and CDR2 SQIVND (reference sequence). V was shortened by 6 bases and J by 1 base, with 12 bases between the two germline ends. This CDR3 is built from 14 residues. The DNA of the CDR3 is TGTGCCAGTAGCAGGACGTTTTTCCAAGAGACCCAGTACTTC. Protein product: CASSRTFFQETQYF.

This clonotype was detected many times. This chain connects TRBV11-3 to TRBJ2-5, with unresolved D. CDR3 length equals 13 residues. V gave up 1 base and J gave up 4 bases, with 7 bases separating them. The V gene's germline CDR1 is SGHNT and CDR2 YENEEA. DNA of the CDR3: TGTGCCAGCAGCTTAGGTGTAGCAGAGACCCAGTACTTC. Amino acid sequence: CASSLGVAETQYF.

This clonotype was counted between two and nine times. The rearrangement links TRBV29-1 to TRBJ2-1, with 13 nucleotides matching TRBD2. CDR3 length: 14 amino acids. Trimming removed 7 bases from V and 4 bases from J; junction bases left unmatched: 4. Germline assignment: CDR1 SQVTM and CDR2 ANQGSEA. DNA of the CDR3: TGCAGCGCTTCGACTAGCGGGAGGTACAATGAGCAGTTCTTC. It translates to CSASTSGRYNEQFF.